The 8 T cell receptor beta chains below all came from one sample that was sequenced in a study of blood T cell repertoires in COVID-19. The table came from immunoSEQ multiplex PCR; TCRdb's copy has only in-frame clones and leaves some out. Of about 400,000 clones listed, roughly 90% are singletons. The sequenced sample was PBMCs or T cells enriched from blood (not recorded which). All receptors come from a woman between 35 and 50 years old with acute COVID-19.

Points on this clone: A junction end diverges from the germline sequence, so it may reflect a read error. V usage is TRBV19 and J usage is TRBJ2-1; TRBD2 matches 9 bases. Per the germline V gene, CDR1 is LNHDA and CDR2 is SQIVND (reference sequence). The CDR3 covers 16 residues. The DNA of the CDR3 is TGTGCCAGCAGTATCTTCGGGACTAGCATCTACAATGAGCAGTTCTTC. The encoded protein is CASSIFGTSIYNEQFF.

The chain's CDR3 is CASSTTGSNQPQHF. The DNA of the CDR3 is TGTGCCAGTAGCACGACAGGGAGCAATCAGCCCCAGCATTTT. The chain is built from TRBV19 and TRBJ1-5; TRBD1 aligns across 7 bases. V was pared by 6 bases and J by 1 base, with 3 bases of the junction left unmatched. Per germline, CDR1 LNHDA and CDR2 SQIVND (reference sequence). The CDR3 totals 14 residues.

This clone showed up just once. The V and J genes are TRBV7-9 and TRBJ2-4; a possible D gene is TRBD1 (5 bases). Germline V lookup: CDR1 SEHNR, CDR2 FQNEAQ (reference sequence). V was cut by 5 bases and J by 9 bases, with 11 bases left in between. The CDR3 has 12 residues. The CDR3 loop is CASSPGSGIQYF. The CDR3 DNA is TGTGCCAGCAGCCCAGGGTCGGGCATTCAGTACTTC.

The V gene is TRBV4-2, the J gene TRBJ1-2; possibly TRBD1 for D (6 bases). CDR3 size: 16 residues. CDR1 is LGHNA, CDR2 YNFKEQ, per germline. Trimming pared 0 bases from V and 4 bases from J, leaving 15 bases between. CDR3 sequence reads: CASSQDLLTGGYGYTF. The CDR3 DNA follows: TGTGCCAGCAGCCAAGATCTCCTGACAGGCGGCTATGGCTACACCTTC.

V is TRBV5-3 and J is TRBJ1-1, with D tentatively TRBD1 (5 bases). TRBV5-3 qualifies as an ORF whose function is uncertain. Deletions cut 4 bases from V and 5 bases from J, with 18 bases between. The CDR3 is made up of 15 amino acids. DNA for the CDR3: TGTGCCAGAAGCCCTCCCGCCAGGGCGGATACTGAAGCTTTCTTT. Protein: CARSPPARADTEAFF.

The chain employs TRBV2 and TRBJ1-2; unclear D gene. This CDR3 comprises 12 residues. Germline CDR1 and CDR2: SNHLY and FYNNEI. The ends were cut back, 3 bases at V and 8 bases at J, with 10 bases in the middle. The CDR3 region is CASSDNTLGYTF. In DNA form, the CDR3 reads TGTGCCAGCAGTGATAACACCCTGGGCTACACCTTC.

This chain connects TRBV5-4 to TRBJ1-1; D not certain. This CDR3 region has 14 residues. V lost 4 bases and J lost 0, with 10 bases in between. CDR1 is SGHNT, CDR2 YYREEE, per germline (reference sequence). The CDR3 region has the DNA TGTGCCAGCAGCCCCGGGGTTATGAACACTGAAGCTTTCTTT. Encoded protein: CASSPGVMNTEAFF.

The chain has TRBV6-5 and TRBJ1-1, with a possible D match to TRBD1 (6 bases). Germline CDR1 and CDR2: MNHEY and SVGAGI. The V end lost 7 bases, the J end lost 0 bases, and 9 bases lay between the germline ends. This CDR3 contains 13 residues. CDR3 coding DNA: TGTGCCAGCAAGGGGACACTGAACACTGAAGCTTTCTTT. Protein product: CASKGTLNTEAFF.